These 16 T cell receptor beta chains came from one sample sequenced in a study of T cells in Graves' hyperthyroidism and ophthalmopathy (dated by TCRdb to the late 2010s). The protocol used for the library was multiplex PCR. Sequencer: Illumina HiSeq 2000. Amplification of TCR beta CDR3 regions was carried out from RNA transcripts. The first round of RT-PCR for the TCR CDR3 was performed with the HTBI primer set and the Qiagen OneStep RT-PCR kit. The public reads were reanalyzed by TCRdb: fastp trimming at Q25, MiXCR alignment, in-frame beta chains only. A single entry per CDR3 protein holds the most common genes and DNA from its merged rows. Recorded for this sample are more than 150,000 distinct CDR3 sequences; around 15% of them occurred a single time. Under 35% of the sample comes from the top ten. Input material: blood. The receptors come from a woman aged 45 to 65 with Graves' hyperthyroidism.

This clonotype was counted many times. The chain is built from TRBV9 and TRBJ2-7, with TRBD1 identical over 9 bases. CDR3 length: 14 amino acids. With V trimmed by 6 bases and J by 3 bases, 7 bases remained unmatched. CDR1 SGDLS and CDR2 YYNGEE come from the germline V gene. CDR3 region: CASTPGQGLYEQYF. The CDR3 bases are TGTGCCAGCACCCCGGGACAGGGACTCTACGAGCAGTACTTC.

Remarks on this clonotype: At one boundary the junction diverges from the germline segment, which might be a read error. This chain joins TRBV5-6 and TRBJ1-2, with 9 bases aligning to TRBD1. Germline CDR1 and CDR2: SGHDT and YYEEEE. The CDR3 has 16 amino acids. CDR3 DNA sequence: TGTGCCAGCAGCTTTCCTACAGGGGGCGCCGGGGATGGTTACACCTTC. Amino acids: CASSFPTGGAGDGYTF.

This clonotype has a count of ten or more. The genes are TRBV28 and TRBJ1-4; D may be TRBD1 (6 bases). The V and J ends lost 8 bases and 5 bases respectively, with 15 bases between them. The CDR3 runs to 14 residues. Germline loops: CDR1 MDHEN, CDR2 SYDVKM. The CDR3 DNA reads TGTGCCAGCCAATCCGGGACACCAAATGAAAAACTGTTTTTT. This sequence encodes CASQSGTPNEKLFF.

The chain carries TRBV28 and TRBJ1-2; maybe TRBD1 (5 bases). Trimming removed 6 bases from V and 3 bases from J, with 14 bases in between. The CDR3 is 14 amino acids. Germline loops: CDR1 MDHEN, CDR2 SYDVKM. CDR3 residues: CASRHLRGDYGYTF. The DNA for the CDR3 is TGTGCCAGCAGGCACCTAAGGGGCGACTATGGCTACACCTTC.

This clonotype came up many times. V is TRBV28 and J is TRBJ2-2; a weak D match, TRBD2 (6 bases). The CDR3 covers 16 residues. V lost 5 bases to trimming and J lost 4 bases, with 17 bases between them. Germline CDR1 and CDR2: MDHEN and SYDVKM. The CDR3 loop reads CASSLNYGGSTGELFF. The CDR3 nucleotides are TGTGCCAGCAGTCTCAATTACGGGGGATCCACCGGGGAGCTGTTTTTT.

This clonotype was counted many times. The rearrangement joins TRBV12-3 or TRBV12-4 to TRBJ1-4; 7 nucleotides line up with TRBD1. The CDR3 has 14 amino acids. The ends lost 7 bases at V and 4 bases at J; junction bases unmatched: 6. This chain's CDR3 is CASTWGTVNEKLFF. The DNA of the CDR3 is TGTGCCAGCACCTGGGGGACAGTTAATGAAAAACTGTTTTTT.

This clonotype showed up many times. The rearrangement joins TRBV20-1 to TRBJ2-5, with TRBD1 identical over 8 bases. In germline, CDR1 is DFQATT, CDR2 SNEGSKA (reference sequence). The CDR3 length is 13 residues. J gave up 5 bases and V 4 bases, and 6 bases lay outside the gene matches. This chain's CDR3 is CSATGTGRETQYF. In nucleotides, the CDR3 is TGCAGTGCTACCGGGACAGGTCGGGAGACCCAGTACTTC.

This clonotype was counted many times. V gene TRBV7-2 combines with J gene TRBJ2-2; 9 positions agree with TRBD1. The CDR3 sequence is 16 residues long. V lost 5 bases to trimming and J lost 7 bases; unmatched junction nucleotides: 11. The germline V gene has CDR1 SGHTA and CDR2 FQGNSA. The CDR3 DNA sequence: TGTGCCAGCAGCGGGACAGGGTATTCGATTGGCGGGGAGCTGTTTTTT. It yields the protein CASSGTGYSIGGELFF.

This clonotype was seen many times. This chain connects TRBV4-2 to TRBJ2-1; D might be TRBD1 (6 bases). The CDR3 consists of 15 residues. CDR1 and CDR2 from the germline V gene are LGHNA and YNFKEQ. With 1 base removed from V and 4 bases from J, the gap between germline ends came to 11 bases. The CDR3 DNA sequence: TGTGCCAGCAGCCAAGTAACAGGGCTTTACAATGAGCAGTTCTTC. Amino acids: CASSQVTGLYNEQFF.

In its sample, this clonotype was seen once. The chain has TRBV12-3 or TRBV12-4 and TRBJ1-2; 9 bases line up with TRBD1. The CDR3 is 13 amino acids. V shed 6 bases and J 4 bases; nucleotides not matched to a gene: 3. This CDR3 reads CASSMGQGYGYTF. DNA of the CDR3: TGTGCCAGCAGCATGGGACAGGGCTATGGCTACACCTTC.

The rearrangement uses TRBV10-3 and TRBJ1-2; D not certain. Deletions cut 2 bases from V and 8 bases from J, with 12 bases between. The CDR3 is 13 residues long. The germline V gene has CDR1 ENHRY and CDR2 SYGVKD. The CDR3 loop reads CAISEGKAIGYTF. The CDR3, as DNA: TGTGCCATCAGTGAGGGCAAAGCGATCGGCTACACCTTC.

The sample holds many counts of this clonotype. This chain uses TRBV15 with TRBJ1-6; 8 bases agree with TRBD1. CDR3 length: 14 residues. The J segment lost 7 bases and the V segment lost 4 bases, leaving 3 bases of the junction unmatched. Germline CDR1 reads LNHNV; CDR2 reads YYDKDF (reference sequence). CDR3 in amino acids: CATSKRTGNSPLHF. The CDR3 DNA follows: TGTGCCACCAGCAAAAGGACAGGGAATTCACCCCTCCACTTT.

With respect to this clonotype: The junction shows a germline mismatch at one end, possibly a read error. This chain joins TRBV14 and TRBJ1-1; D remains unclear. This CDR3 spans 14 amino acids. In germline, CDR1 is SGHDN, CDR2 FVKESK. The CDR3 nucleotides are TGTGCCAGCATCATAGGGCCAGGAAGAACTGAGGCTTTCTTT. Translated: CASIIGPGRTEAFF.

This clonotype showed up many times. The chain employs TRBV7-2 and TRBJ2-7, with D possibly being TRBD1 (6 bases). V was clipped by 1 base and J by 6 bases, with 16 bases between them. CDR3 size: 15 residues. Germline CDR1 and CDR2: SGHTA and FQGNSA. The CDR3 reads CASSLGTGRRSEQYF. For the CDR3, the DNA is TGTGCCAGCAGCTTAGGAACAGGGCGGAGGAGCGAGCAGTACTTC.

This clonotype was detected ten times or more. The chain uses TRBV5-1 and TRBJ2-1, with 8 positions matching TRBD1. V lost 4 bases and J lost 5; bases outside the gene matches: 11. The CDR3 is 16 amino acids. CDR1 and CDR2 (germline): SGHRS, YFSETQ. The CDR3 sequence: CASSPPGQGRDNEQFF. CDR3 DNA: TGCGCCAGCAGCCCCCCCGGACAGGGCCGTGACAATGAGCAGTTCTTC.

This clonotype was seen only a few times. The chain recombines TRBV6-2 or TRBV6-3 with TRBJ1-1; D unresolved. The germline V and J ends were trimmed by 6 bases and 12 bases, with 20 bases remaining between them. The CDR3 consists of 13 residues. The V gene's germline CDR1 is MNHEY and CDR2 SVGEGT. As DNA, the CDR3 is TGTGCCAGCAGCCAGACCGGGATCGATGGGCCTTTCTTT. Its translation: CASSQTGIDGPFF.